A selection of T cell receptor beta chains follows, all from one sample in a study of blood T cell repertoires in COVID-19. Clones were read by immunoSEQ multiplex PCR, and TCRdb kept only the in-frame ones, dropping some. The profile shows roughly 520,000 clones, approximately 90% of them singletons. Sequences were obtained from PBMCs or T cells enriched from blood (not recorded which). Source of these receptors: a woman in her 40s who had recovered from COVID-19. CDR3s include the opening cysteine and the closing phenylalanine or tryptophan. Fields, in order: J gene, clone size, D gene, V gene, CDR3 protein, CDR3 DNA. A D gene is named only where the DNA matches it firmly. Not every row has a clone size; where given, it reads once, few, many or a size class.

>TRBJ1-3|.|.|TRBV4-3
CASSQDFPGSGNTIYF
TGCGCCAGCAGCCAAGATTTTCCGGGGTCTGGAAACACCATATATTTT
>TRBJ1-2|once|.|TRBV6-5
CASRRGQGYTF
TGTGCCAGCCGCCGAGGACAGGGCTACACCTTC
>TRBJ1-1|.|.|TRBV29-1
CSGYQGNTEAFF
TGCAGCGGTTATCAGGGGAACACTGAAGCTTTCTTT
>TRBJ1-1|.|.|TRBV21-1
CASSGTGAWNTEAFF
TGTGCCAGCAGTGGGACAGGGGCCTGGAACACTGAAGCTTTCTTT
>TRBJ2-1|.|.|TRBV6-5
CASSYLTRVHNEQFF
TGTGCCAGCAGTTACTTAACTAGGGTCCACAATGAGCAGTTCTTC
>TRBJ1-3|.|.|TRBV5-1
CASSWGGPGNTIYF
TGCGCCAGCAGCTGGGGGGGTCCTGGAAACACCATATATTTT
>TRBJ2-1|.|.|TRBV10-2
CASASDLVDTYNEQFF
TGCGCCAGCGCCTCAGACTTAGTGGACACCTACAATGAGCAGTTCTTC
>TRBJ2-2|.|TRBD2|TRBV15
CATSRDWGTTNTGELFF
TGTGCCACCAGCAGAGATTGGGGGACTACGAACACCGGGGAGCTGTTTTTT
>TRBJ1-4|.|.|TRBV14
CASPRWTVNEKLFF
TGTGCCAGCCCGCGGTGGACAGTTAATGAAAAACTGTTTTTT
>TRBJ2-1|.|.|TRBV24-1
CATSDLPAGIGHYNEQFF
TGTGCCACCAGTGATTTGCCGGCAGGGATCGGGCACTACAATGAGCAGTTCTTC
>TRBJ1-1|many|.|TRBV12-3/TRBV12-4
CASSRLMGAFF
TGTGCCAGCAGTCGACTCATGGGAGCTTTCTTT
>TRBJ1-2|.|TRBD1|TRBV29-1
CSVVAQGKDYGYTF
TGCAGCGTTGTCGCACAGGGGAAGGACTATGGCTACACCTTC
>TRBJ1-2|.|TRBD1|TRBV18
CASSPRRDRGQDGYTF
TGTGCCAGCTCACCACGACGGGACAGGGGGCAGGATGGCTACACCTTC
>TRBJ2-7|.|.|TRBV11-2
CASSLRPDEQYF
TGTGCCAGCAGCTTGAGGCCCGACGAGCAGTACTTC
>TRBJ1-3|.|.|TRBV5-1
CASSLDPGNTIYF
TGCGCCAGCAGCTTGGATCCAGGAAACACCATATATTTT
>TRBJ2-3|few|TRBD2|TRBV6-2/TRBV6-3
CASSYSTSRDTQYF
TGTGCCAGCAGTTACTCGACTAGCCGAGATACGCAGTATTTT
>TRBJ1-4|.|TRBD1|TRBV4-3
CASSQARTGLFF
TGCGCCAGCAGCCAAGCTAGGACAGGACTGTTTTTT
>TRBJ1-5|few|.|TRBV24-1
CAIGAGSNQPQHF
TGTGCCATAGGGGCGGGGAGCAATCAGCCCCAGCATTTT
>TRBJ2-5|.|.|TRBV29-1
CSVDNSKETQYF
TGCAGCGTTGACAATAGCAAAGAGACCCAGTACTTC
>TRBJ2-7|once|TRBD2|TRBV7-2
CASGGLAGGPGEQYF
TGTGCCAGCGGCGGACTAGCGGGAGGGCCGGGTGAGCAGTACTTC
>TRBJ2-1|once|.|TRBV12-5
CASGLYYNEQFF
TGTGCTAGTGGTTTGTACTACAATGAGCAGTTCTTC
>TRBJ1-1|.|.|TRBV14
CASSRAANTEAFF
TGTGCCAGCAGTCGTGCGGCGAACACTGAAGCTTTCTTT
>TRBJ1-3|.|.|TRBV10-3
CAISEGQGGNTIYF
TGTGCCATCAGTGAGGGGCAGGGAGGAAACACCATATATTTT
>TRBJ2-5|.|.|TRBV5-4
CASSTRDFQETQYF
TGTGCCAGCAGCACCCGGGACTTTCAAGAGACCCAGTACTTC
>TRBJ1-5|.|TRBD1|TRBV12-5
CASGWGQLNQPQHF
TGTGCTAGTGGTTGGGGACAGCTTAATCAGCCCCAGCATTTT
>TRBJ2-1|.|TRBD2|TRBV6-1
CASSELAGFNEQFF
TGTGCCAGCAGTGAACTAGCGGGATTTAATGAGCAGTTCTTC
>TRBJ1-1|.|.|TRBV4-1
CASSQKGSLTEAFF
TGCGCCAGCAGCCAAAAAGGGAGTCTGACTGAAGCTTTCTTT
>TRBJ2-5|.|.|TRBV4-1
CASSQTAGVWQETQYF
TGCGCCAGCAGCCAGACGGCAGGGGTCTGGCAAGAGACCCAGTACTTC
>TRBJ2-1|.|TRBD2|TRBV28
CASNFLPGLAGGTGYNEQFF
TGTGCCAGCAACTTCTTGCCGGGACTAGCGGGAGGGACGGGCTACAATGAGCAGTTCTTC
>TRBJ2-2|.|.|TRBV11-3
CASLQKNTGELFF
TGTGCCAGCCTACAGAAGAACACCGGGGAGCTGTTTTTT
>TRBJ2-3|.|TRBD2|TRBV18
CASSPPNTGAGGPDTQYF
TGTGCCAGCTCACCACCGAACACGGGTGCGGGAGGTCCAGATACGCAGTATTTT
>TRBJ2-5|many|TRBD2|TRBV2
CASSTPGLAGGGNRETQYF
TGTGCCAGCAGCACCCCGGGACTAGCGGGAGGGGGGAATAGGGAGACCCAGTACTTC
>TRBJ1-2|.|TRBD1|TRBV4-1
CASSHPRTGGPMNVYGYTF
TGCGCCAGCAGCCACCCCCGGACAGGGGGACCCATGAACGTCTATGGCTACACCTTC
>TRBJ1-2|.|.|TRBV20-1
CSASPGSGYTF
TGCAGTGCGAGCCCAGGGTCCGGCTACACCTTC
>TRBJ1-2|.|TRBD1|TRBV18
CASSAGTENYGYTF
TGTGCCAGCTCAGCCGGGACAGAGAACTATGGCTACACCTTC
>TRBJ1-3|.|TRBD1|TRBV6-2/TRBV6-3
CASSRAGTGKSSGNTIYF
TGTGCCAGCAGCCGAGCCGGGACAGGAAAAAGCTCTGGAAACACCATATATTTT
>TRBJ2-4|.|.|TRBV6-1
CASSEAAIAKNIQYF
TGTGCCAGCAGTGAAGCTGCGATAGCCAAAAACATTCAGTACTTC
>TRBJ2-1|.|TRBD1|TRBV5-5
CASSTTGGLGYNEQFF
TGTGCCAGCAGCACGACAGGGGGCCTTGGCTACAATGAGCAGTTCTTC
>TRBJ1-5|.|TRBD1|TRBV6-5
CASSIGQGEVQPQHF
TGTGCCAGCAGTATAGGACAGGGGGAAGTTCAGCCCCAGCATTTT
>TRBJ2-3|.|.|TRBV24-1
CATKDSVDTQYF
TGTGCCACGAAAGATAGTGTGGATACGCAGTATTTT
>TRBJ1-3|once|TRBD1|TRBV24-1
CATRDSGNTIYF
TGTGCCACAAGGGACAGTGGAAACACCATATATTTT